This T cell receptor beta chain is drawn from a study of T cell responses to AZD1222 COVID-19 vaccine. Overall study findings and caveats: All repertoire sampling was performed exclusively after the peak T cell response. The study found Spike-specific TCR breadth and depth rose after two AZD1222 doses. At 160-218 and 743-854, vaccine-associated CD4 TCRs were dominant, and they spanned spike. A reported finding is that nearly half of spike-specific TCRs target unmutated variant regions.

Measured with immunoSEQ multiplex PCR; TCRdb has only the in-frame clones, and not every one. The table lists approximately 130,000 clones, nearly 95% of them singletons. As regards this clone: Its antigen is unidentified.

Trimming left V 3 bases short and J 6 bases short, with 20 bases between. The germline gives CDR1 PRHDT, CDR2 FYEKMQ (reference sequence). CDR3 length equals 17 residues. This sequence joins TRBV13 and TRBJ1-4; D might be TRBD1 (5 bases). This TCR was recovered from an adult in good health. The specimen was peripheral blood, collected on day 0 of AZD1222 vaccination. CDR3 sequence (DNA): TGTGCCAGCAGCTTGGGACCGACCGAGGGCTTCGATGAAAAACTGTTTTTT. This encodes CASSLGPTEGFDEKLFF.